This T cell receptor (beta chain) stems from a study of T cells after yellow fever vaccination. Regarding the study as a whole: Contaminating bulk clonotypes could be abundant in FACS-sorted repertoires.

This clonotype was observed a few times. Its antigen remains unidentified. TCRdb reprocessed the 5' RACE reads via MiXCR and lists one record per CDR3 protein. The table lists around 340,000 distinct CDR3 sequences, approximately 12% of them singletons. V lost 2 bases to trimming and J lost 7 bases, with 9 bases between them. CDR3 size: 13 residues. The genes are TRBV12-3 or TRBV12-4 and TRBJ1-3; D is unresolved. The clonotype was recovered from a man younger than 35 who received the YFV17D yellow fever vaccine. The sequences come from CD4+ T cells sorted from PBMCs, collected 15 days after the yellow fever booster vaccination. CDR3 region: CASSLNEGNTIYF. Here the CDR3 DNA reads TGTGCCAGCAGTTTAAATGAAGGGAACACCATATATTTT.